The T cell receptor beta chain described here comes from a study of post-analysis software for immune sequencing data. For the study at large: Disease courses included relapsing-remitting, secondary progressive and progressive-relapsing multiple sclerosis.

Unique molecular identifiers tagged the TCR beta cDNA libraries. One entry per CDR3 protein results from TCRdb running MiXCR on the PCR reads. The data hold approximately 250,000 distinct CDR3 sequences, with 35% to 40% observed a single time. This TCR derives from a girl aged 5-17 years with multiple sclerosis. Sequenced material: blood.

CDR3 residues: CASMRFGRGSGANVLTF. CDR3 in DNA: TGTGCCAGCATGAGGTTTGGCCGCGGGTCTGGGGCCAACGTCCTGACTTTC. The chain couples TRBV6-2 or TRBV6-3 to TRBJ2-6, with a tentative D call TRBD2 (5 bases). Per germline, CDR1 MNHEY and CDR2 SVGEGT. V was pared by 7 bases and J by 1 base, with 17 bases between. The CDR3 spans 17 residues.